Listed here are 11 T cell receptor beta chains from one sample, sequenced in a study of human T cells and chemical hapten exposure. Time point of the sample: patch test 1, 2 weeks after DPC sensitization. The treatment denotes: therapeutic diphenylcyclopropenone sensitization with weekly scalp DPC. TCRdb analysed the RACE reads with MiXCR anew, one entry per CDR3 protein. The profile shows around 300,000 distinct CDR3 sequences, around 7% of them singletons. This sample comprised whole blood, obtained in connection with sensitization to the hapten diphenylcyclopropenone (DPC). These receptors were obtained from a woman younger than 30 with alopecia areata. Some clones in this sample may be carry-over from other donors' samples.

In this sample, this clonotype turned up many times. The V and J genes are TRBV29-1 and TRBJ1-1; D ambiguous. Germline V gene lookup returns CDR1 SQVTM and CDR2 ANQGSEA. The CDR3 sequence is 13 residues long. The V end was cut by 3 bases, the J end by 0 bases, with 8 bases between. DNA for the CDR3: TGCAGCGTTGACCCGAATCTGAACACTGAAGCTTTCTTT. Protein sequence: CSVDPNLNTEAFF. The whole variable domain, filled in from reference TRBV29-1 and TRBJ1-1, reads SAVISQKPSRDICQRGTSLTIQCQVDSQVTMMFWYRQQPGQSLTLIATANQGSEATYESGFVIDKFPISRPNLTFSTLTVSNMSPEDSSIYLCSVDPNLNTEAFFGQGTRLTVV.

This clonotype was seen more than once but under ten times. The chain combines TRBV4-3 with TRBJ2-3; TRBD2 might be the D (5 bases). The CDR3 loop spans 16 amino acids. Germline V gene lookup returns CDR1 LGHNA and CDR2 YSLEER. Trimming stripped 0 bases from V and 4 bases from J, with 14 bases between. In DNA, the CDR3 is TGCGCCAGCAGCCAAGATCTGGGAGCCGGGGCAGATACGCAGTATTTT. As protein: CASSQDLGAGADTQYF.

This clonotype has a count of ten or more. This rearrangement joins TRBV20-1 to TRBJ2-3, with 8 bases that match TRBD2. V was clipped by 5 bases and J by 1 base; unmatched bases: 5. Germline values: CDR1 DFQATT, CDR2 SNEGSKA (reference sequence). The CDR3 spans 14 residues. CDR3 protein: CSARGLAGTDTQYF. The CDR3 DNA follows: TGCAGTGCTCGCGGACTAGCCGGCACAGATACGCAGTATTTT.

This clonotype occurred many times. V and J are TRBV20-1 and TRBJ1-4; D uncertain. CDR3 length: 16 amino acids. V lost 0 bases to trimming and J lost 8 bases, with 19 bases between them. The germline CDR1 and CDR2 sequences are DFQATT and SNEGSKA (reference sequence). CDR3: CSARDVGPGSREKLFF. The CDR3 DNA reads TGCAGTGCTAGAGATGTTGGCCCGGGGAGTCGAGAAAAACTGTTTTTT.

This clonotype has at least ten counts. V is TRBV10-3 and J is TRBJ2-7; possible D gene TRBD2, 6 bases. With 0 bases removed from V and 0 bases from J, the gap between germline ends came to 15 bases. The CDR3 spans 17 residues. CDR1 and CDR2 from the germline V gene are ENHRY and SYGVKD. CDR3 residues: CAISESGSGVSSYEQYF. For the CDR3, the DNA is TGTGCCATCAGTGAGTCAGGTAGCGGTGTAAGCTCCTACGAGCAGTACTTC.

The rearrangement links TRBV7-9 to TRBJ2-3; TRBD1 matches 7 bases. V shed 1 base, J shed 2 bases, and the junction held 9 bases outside the gene matches. Germline assignment: CDR1 SEHNR and CDR2 FQNEAQ (reference sequence). The CDR3 totals 17 residues. The CDR3 nucleotides read TGTGCCAGCAGCTTAGACCCCCCGACAGGGACCACAGATACGCAGTATTTT. Amino acid sequence: CASSLDPPTGTTDTQYF. Filled out from reference TRBV7-9 and TRBJ2-3, the complete variable domain reads DTGVSQNPRHKITKRGQNVTFRCDPISEHNRLYWYRQTLGQGPEFLTYFQNEAQLEKSRLLSDRFSAERPKGSFSTLEIQRTEQGDSAMYLCASSLDPPTGTTDTQYFGPGTRLTVL.

In this sample, this clonotype turned up a few times. The J gene is TRBJ2-3, the V gene TRBV20-1; D ambiguous. The V end was cut by 0 bases, the J end by 4 bases, with 17 bases between. The CDR3 spans 16 residues. CDR1 is DFQATT, CDR2 SNEGSKA, per germline (reference sequence). CDR3 sequence reads: CSARDPRNSIADTQYF. In DNA, the CDR3 is TGCAGTGCTAGAGATCCCCGAAATAGTATCGCAGATACGCAGTATTTT.

The V and J genes are TRBV20-1 and TRBJ2-1; D may correspond to TRBD1 or TRBD2 (5 bases each). Trimming stripped 5 bases from V and 0 bases from J, with 20 bases between. This CDR3 has 17 residues. The germline V gene encodes CDR1 DFQATT and CDR2 SNEGSKA (reference sequence). The CDR3 DNA reads TGCAGTGCTGACTCGATCGGGGCGGGCTTCTCCTACAATGAGCAGTTCTTC. Protein product: CSADSIGAGFSYNEQFF.

V is TRBV5-6 and J is TRBJ1-1, with D tentatively TRBD1 (6 bases). With 0 bases removed from V and 6 bases from J, the gap between germline ends came to 12 bases. Looked up from germline, CDR1 is SGHDT and CDR2 is YYEEEE. The length of the CDR3 is 14 residues. CDR3 DNA: TGTGCCAGCAGCTTGGAACAGGGCCCCCCTGAAGCTTTCTTT. It translates to CASSLEQGPPEAFF.

This clonotype was recorded a few times. The chain carries TRBV29-1 and TRBJ2-7; a weak D match, TRBD1 (6 bases). The CDR3 totals 14 residues. Germline CDR1 and CDR2: SQVTM and ANQGSEA. V dropped 4 bases and J dropped 4 bases, with 17 bases sitting between them. Written as DNA, the CDR3 is TGCAGCGTTGGAGACAGGAATCTCCATTACGAGCAGTACTTC. It translates to CSVGDRNLHYEQYF.

The chain combines TRBV6-5 with TRBJ1-2, with D perhaps matching TRBD1 (6 bases). The V end lost 10 bases, the J end lost 0 bases, and 12 bases lay between the germline ends. The CDR3 totals 13 residues. Germline-derived CDR1 and CDR2 are MNHEY and SVGAGI. The CDR3 DNA follows: TGTGCCACGGGCTGGACAGCTAACTATGGCTACACCTTC. Amino acid sequence: CATGWTANYGYTF.